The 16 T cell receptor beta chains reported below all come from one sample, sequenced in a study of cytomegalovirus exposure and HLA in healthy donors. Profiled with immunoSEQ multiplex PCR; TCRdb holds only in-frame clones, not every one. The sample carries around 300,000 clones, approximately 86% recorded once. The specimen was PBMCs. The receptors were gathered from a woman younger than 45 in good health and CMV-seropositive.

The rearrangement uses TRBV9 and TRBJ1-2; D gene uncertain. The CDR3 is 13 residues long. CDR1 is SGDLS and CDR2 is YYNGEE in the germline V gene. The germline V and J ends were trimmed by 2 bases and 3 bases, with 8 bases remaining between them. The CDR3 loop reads CASSVTEDYGYTF. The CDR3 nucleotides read TGTGCCAGCAGCGTCACAGAAGACTATGGCTACACCTTC.

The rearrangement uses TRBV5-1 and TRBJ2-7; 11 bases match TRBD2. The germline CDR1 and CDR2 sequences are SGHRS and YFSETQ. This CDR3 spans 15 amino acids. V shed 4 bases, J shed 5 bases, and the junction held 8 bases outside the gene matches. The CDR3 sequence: CASSPSPGLADEQYF. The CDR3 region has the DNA TGCGCCAGCAGCCCTTCTCCGGGACTAGCGGACGAGCAGTACTTC.

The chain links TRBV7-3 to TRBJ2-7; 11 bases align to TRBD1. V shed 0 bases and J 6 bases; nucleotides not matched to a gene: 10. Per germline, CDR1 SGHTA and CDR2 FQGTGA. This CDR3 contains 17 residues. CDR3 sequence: CASSLTGGTGGRGEQYF. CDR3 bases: TGTGCCAGCAGCTTAACAGGAGGGACAGGGGGACGGGGCGAGCAGTACTTC.

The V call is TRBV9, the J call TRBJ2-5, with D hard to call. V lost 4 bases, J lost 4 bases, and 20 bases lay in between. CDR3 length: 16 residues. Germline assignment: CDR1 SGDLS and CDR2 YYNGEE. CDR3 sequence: CASSLPGQASLETQYF. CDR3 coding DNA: TGTGCCAGCAGCTTGCCCGGCCAGGCGTCCTTAGAGACCCAGTACTTC.

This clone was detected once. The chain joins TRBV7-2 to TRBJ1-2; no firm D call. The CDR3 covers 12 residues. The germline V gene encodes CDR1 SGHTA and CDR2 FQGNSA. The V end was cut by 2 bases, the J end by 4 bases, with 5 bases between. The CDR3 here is CASSLTAYGYTF. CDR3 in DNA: TGTGCCAGCAGCTTAACTGCCTATGGCTACACCTTC.

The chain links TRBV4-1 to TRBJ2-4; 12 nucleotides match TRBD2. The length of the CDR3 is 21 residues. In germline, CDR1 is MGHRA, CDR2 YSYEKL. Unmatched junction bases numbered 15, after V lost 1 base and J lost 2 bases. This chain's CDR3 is CASSQVGLAGGLGDSKNIQYF. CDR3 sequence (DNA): TGCGCCAGCAGCCAAGTTGGTCTAGCGGGGGGGCTTGGGGATTCCAAAAACATTCAGTACTTC.

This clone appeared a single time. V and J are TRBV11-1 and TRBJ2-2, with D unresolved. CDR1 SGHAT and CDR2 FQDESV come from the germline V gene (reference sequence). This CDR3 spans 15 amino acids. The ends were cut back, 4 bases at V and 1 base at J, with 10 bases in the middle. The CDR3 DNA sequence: TGTGCCAGCAGCTCCCGCCTAGGGAACACCGGGGAGCTGTTTTTT. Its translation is CASSSRLGNTGELFF.

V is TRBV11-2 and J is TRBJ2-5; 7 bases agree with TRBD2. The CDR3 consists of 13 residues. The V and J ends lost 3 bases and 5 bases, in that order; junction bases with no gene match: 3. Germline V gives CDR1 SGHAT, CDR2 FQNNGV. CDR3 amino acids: CASSLAGAETQYF. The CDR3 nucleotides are TGTGCCAGCAGCTTGGCGGGAGCGGAGACCCAGTACTTC.

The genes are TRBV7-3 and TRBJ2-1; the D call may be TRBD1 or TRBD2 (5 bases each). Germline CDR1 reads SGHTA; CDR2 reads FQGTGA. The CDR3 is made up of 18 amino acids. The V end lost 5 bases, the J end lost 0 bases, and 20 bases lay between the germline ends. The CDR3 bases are TGTGCCAGCAGCGCACGCCGGGGACGCCAGAACTCCTACAATGAGCAGTTCTTC. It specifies CASSARRGRQNSYNEQFF.

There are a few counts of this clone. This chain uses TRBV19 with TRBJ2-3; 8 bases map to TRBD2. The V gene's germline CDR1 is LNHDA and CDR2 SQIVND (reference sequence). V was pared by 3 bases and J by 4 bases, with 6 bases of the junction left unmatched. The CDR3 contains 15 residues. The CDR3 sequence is CASSIPAGGPDTQYF. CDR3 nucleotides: TGTGCCAGTAGTATCCCCGCGGGGGGTCCAGATACGCAGTATTTT. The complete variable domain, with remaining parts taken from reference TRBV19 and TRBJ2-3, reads DGGITQSPKYLFRKEGQNVTLSCEQNLNHDAMYWYRQDPGQGLRLIYYSQIVNDFQKGDIAEGYSVSREKKESFPLTVTSAQKNPTAFYLCASSIPAGGPDTQYFGPGTRLTVL.

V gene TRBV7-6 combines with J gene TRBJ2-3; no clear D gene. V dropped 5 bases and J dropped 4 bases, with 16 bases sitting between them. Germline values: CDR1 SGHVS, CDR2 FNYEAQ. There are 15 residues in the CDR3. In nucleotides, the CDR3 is TGTGCCAGCAGCGCTTCAGTGTTCGGCGCAGATACGCAGTATTTT. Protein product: CASSASVFGADTQYF.

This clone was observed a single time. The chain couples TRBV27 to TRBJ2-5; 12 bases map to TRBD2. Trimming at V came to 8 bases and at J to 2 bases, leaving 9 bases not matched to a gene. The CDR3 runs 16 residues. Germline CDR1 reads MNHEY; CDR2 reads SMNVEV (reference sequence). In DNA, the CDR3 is TGTGCCAGCCCTCAAACTAGCGGGGGGATACAAGAGACCCAGTACTTC. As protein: CASPQTSGGIQETQYF.

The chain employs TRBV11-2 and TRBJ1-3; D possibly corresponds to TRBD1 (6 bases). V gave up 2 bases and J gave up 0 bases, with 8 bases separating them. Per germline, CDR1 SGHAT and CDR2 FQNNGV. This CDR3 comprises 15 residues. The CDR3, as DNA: TGTGCCAGCAGCTTAAGGGGGGACTCTGGAAACACCATATATTTT. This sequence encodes CASSLRGDSGNTIYF.

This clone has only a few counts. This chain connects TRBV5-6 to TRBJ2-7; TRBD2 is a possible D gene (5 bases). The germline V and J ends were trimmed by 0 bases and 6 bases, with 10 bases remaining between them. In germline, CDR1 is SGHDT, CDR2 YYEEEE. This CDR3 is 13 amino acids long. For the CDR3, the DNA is TGTGCCAGCAGCTTGGCCGGGAAGGGCGAGCAGTACTTC. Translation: CASSLAGKGEQYF. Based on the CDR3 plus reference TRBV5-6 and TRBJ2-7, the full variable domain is DAGVTQSPTHLIKTRGQQVTLRCSPKSGHDTVSWYQQALGQGPQFIFQYYEEEERQRGNFPDRFSGHQFPNYSSELNVNALLLGDSALYLCASSLAGKGEQYFGPGTRLTVT.

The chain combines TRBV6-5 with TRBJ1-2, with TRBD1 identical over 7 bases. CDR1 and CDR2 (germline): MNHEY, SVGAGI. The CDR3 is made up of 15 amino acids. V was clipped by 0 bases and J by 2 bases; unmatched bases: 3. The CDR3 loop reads CASSYSRQGNYGYTF. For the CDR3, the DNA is TGTGCCAGCAGTTACTCTCGACAGGGCAACTATGGCTACACCTTC.

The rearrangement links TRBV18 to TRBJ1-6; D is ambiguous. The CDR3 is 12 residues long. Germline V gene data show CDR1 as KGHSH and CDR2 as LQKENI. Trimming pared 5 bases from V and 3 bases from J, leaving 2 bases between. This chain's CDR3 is CASSDYNSPLHF. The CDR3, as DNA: TGTGCCAGCTCAGACTATAATTCACCCCTCCACTTT. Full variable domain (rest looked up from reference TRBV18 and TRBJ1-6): NAGVMQNPRHLVRRRGQEARLRCSPMKGHSHVYWYRQLPEEGLKFMVYLQKENIIDESGMPKERFSAEFPKEGPSILRIQQVVRGDSAAYFCASSDYNSPLHFGNGTRLTVT.